This T cell receptor (beta chain) was profiled in a study of CD4 T cells in relation to SARS-CoV-2 and coronaviruses. About the research overall: No peptide or an HIV-1 Nef peptide pool served as negative control.

Concerning this clone: Antigen unknown.

Before the COVID-19 pandemic, during about 2010-2018, CD4+ T cells were taken from unexposed donors. The cells were cultured for less than twelve days before CD4+ T cells were isolated. Cells permitting, SARS-CoV-2 S/N and four cold-coronavirus spikes were tested on unexposed-donor CD4+ T cells. Each well had around 2.2 million PBMCs in about 5% human AB serum with IL-2. Generated by immunoSEQ multiplex PCR, the TCRdb table keeps only in-frame clones and is missing some. The sample includes 10,000 to 15,000 clones, over 65% of them seen just once. The sample taken for sequencing was CD4+ T cells from PBMCs, cultured in vitro. The TCR sequence derives from a human donor in good health.

The CDR3: CASSLGDRGLVGSPLHF. The CDR3 DNA follows: TGCGCCAGCAGCTTGGGGGACAGGGGGCTTGTCGGCTCACCCCTCCACTTT. The chain carries TRBV5-1 and TRBJ1-6; TRBD1 aligns across 12 bases. Germline lookup yields CDR1 SGHRS and CDR2 YFSETQ. The trim removed 0 bases at V and 10 bases at J, leaving 8 bases unmatched. This CDR3 is 17 amino acids long.